A single sample gave rise to the 26 T cell receptor beta chains below, sequenced in a study of T cells after yellow fever vaccination. Via MiXCR, TCRdb re-called the 5' RACE reads, giving one row per CDR3 protein. The sample lists 150,000 or so distinct CDR3 sequences, 7% to 10% occurring once. This specimen consisted of CD8+ T cells sorted from PBMCs, obtained 45 days after the yellow fever booster vaccination. The origin of the receptors is a man aged 18 to 30 who received the YFV17D yellow fever vaccine.

This clonotype appeared a few times. The chain links TRBV29-1 to TRBJ1-1; D is unresolved. The germline gives CDR1 SQVTM, CDR2 ANQGSEA. The CDR3 length is 12 residues. With 0 bases removed from V and 2 bases from J, the gap between germline ends came to 4 bases. CDR3 coding DNA: TGCAGCGTTGAAGAAGGAAACACTGAAGCTTTCTTT. This translates into CSVEEGNTEAFF.

The sample holds a few counts of this clonotype. The chain joins TRBV7-9 to TRBJ2-3; TRBD2 matches 7 bases. The CDR3 totals 15 residues. Germline V gene sequence: CDR1 SEHNR, CDR2 FQNEAQ (reference sequence). Unmatched junction bases numbered 6, after V lost 5 bases and J lost 1 base. The CDR3 region is CASSPSRGGTDTQYF. CDR3 nucleotide sequence: TGTGCCAGCAGCCCCTCCCGGGGGGGCACAGATACGCAGTATTTT.

The rearrangement joins TRBV6-2 or TRBV6-3 to TRBJ2-5; D remains ambiguous. The CDR3 extends over 14 amino acids. V lost 3 bases and J 5 bases, leaving 13 bases between the germline ends. Germline CDR1 reads MNHEY; CDR2 reads SVGEGT. CDR3 bases: TGTGCCAGCAGTTATCTCGTTGATGGCGAGACCCAGTACTTC. This encodes CASSYLVDGETQYF.

This clonotype was detected ten times or more. This chain links TRBV4-2 with TRBJ1-1; D unresolved. The germline CDR1 and CDR2 sequences are LGHNA and YNFKEQ. CDR3 size: 15 residues. The germline V and J ends were trimmed by 0 bases and 6 bases, with 14 bases remaining between them. The CDR3 coding sequence is TGTGCCAGCAGCCAAGATCGGTCGGGTTTGTCTGAAGCTTTCTTT. It yields the protein CASSQDRSGLSEAFF.

The chain recombines TRBV6-6 with TRBJ2-7, with D perhaps TRBD2 (6 bases). The V gene lost 0 bases and the J gene lost 0 bases, with 15 bases spanning the gap. Germline loops: CDR1 MNHNY, CDR2 SVGAGI (reference sequence). CDR3 length equals 17 residues. The CDR3 loop reads CASSYSGRGKSSYEQYV. The CDR3 nucleotides read TGTGCCAGCAGTTACTCCGGGCGGGGAAAGAGCTCCTACGAGCAGTACGTC.

V gene TRBV7-9 combines with J gene TRBJ2-1; TRBD1 aligns across 11 bases. V gave up 5 bases and J gave up 9 bases; unmatched junction bases: 9. There are 15 residues in the CDR3. Germline V lookup: CDR1 SEHNR, CDR2 FQNEAQ (reference sequence). CDR3 residues: CASSVTGTGGGEQFF. The DNA of the CDR3 is TGTGCCAGCAGCGTTACCGGGACAGGGGGTGGTGAGCAGTTCTTC.

This clonotype was counted ten times or more. The rearrangement uses TRBV4-1 and TRBJ1-1, with D perhaps TRBD1 (6 bases). CDR3 size: 16 residues. V lost 0 bases, J lost 4 bases, and 15 bases lay in between. Germline V CDR1 and CDR2: MGHRA, YSYEKL. The CDR3 sequence is CASSQETGGPRTEAFF. The CDR3 coding sequence is TGCGCCAGCAGCCAAGAAACGGGGGGGCCGCGCACTGAAGCTTTCTTT.

This clonotype turned up a few times. This chain joins TRBV4-1 and TRBJ2-7; D remains unclear. Per the germline V gene, CDR1 is MGHRA and CDR2 is YSYEKL. V lost 0 bases and J lost 3, with 9 bases in between. The CDR3 loop spans 14 amino acids. This CDR3 reads CASSQEGYLYEQYF. The CDR3 DNA reads as TGCGCCAGCAGCCAAGAGGGGTACCTCTACGAGCAGTACTTC.

The rearrangement links TRBV29-1 to TRBJ2-7; D not resolved. Germline V gives CDR1 SQVTM, CDR2 ANQGSEA. The germline V and J ends were trimmed by 3 bases and 3 bases, with 9 bases remaining between them. The CDR3 covers 12 residues. In nucleotides, the CDR3 is TGCAGCGTTGAGACGCAGGACTACGAGCAGTACTTC. Translating gives CSVETQDYEQYF.

This clonotype showed up just a few times. At one of its ends the junction is not consistent with the germline gene, which may arise from a read error. The chain is built from TRBV29-1 and TRBJ1-1; D unresolved. This CDR3 is built from 11 residues. Germline-derived CDR1 and CDR2 are SQVTM and ANQGSEA. CDR3 sequence: CSLEGEAEAFF. As DNA, the CDR3 is TGCAGCCTTGAGGGAGAGGCTGAAGCTTTCTTT. Full variable domain (rest looked up from reference TRBV29-1 and TRBJ1-1): SAVISQKPSRDICQRGTSLTIQCQVDSQVTMMFWYRQQPGQSLTLIATANQGSEATYESGFVIDKFPISRPNLTFSTLTVSNMSPEDSSIYLCSLEGEAEAFFGQGTRLTVV.

The chain is built from TRBV6-1 and TRBJ2-1; D is possibly TRBD1 or TRBD2 (5 bases each). The CDR3 has 13 amino acids. Trimming removed 8 bases from V and 4 bases from J, with 12 bases in between. Germline lookup yields CDR1 MNHNS and CDR2 SASEGT. Here the CDR3 reads CASGGSEYNEQFF. The CDR3 nucleotides read TGTGCCAGCGGGGGATCGGAATACAATGAGCAGTTCTTC.

The chain joins TRBV4-1 to TRBJ2-5; no definite D call. The CDR3 spans 16 residues. The germline V and J ends were trimmed by 0 bases and 5 bases, with 16 bases remaining between them. Germline CDR1 and CDR2: MGHRA and YSYEKL. For the CDR3, the DNA is TGCGCCAGCAGCCAAGATCAATCCCCCTTAGGGGAGACCCAGTACTTC. Protein: CASSQDQSPLGETQYF.

This clonotype was found a few times. This chain joins TRBV6-5 and TRBJ1-2; possibly TRBD1 for D (5 bases). The CDR3 has 14 amino acids. V was cut by 2 bases and J by 2 bases, with 9 bases left in between. CDR1 and CDR2 (germline): MNHEY, SVGAGI. DNA of the CDR3: TGTGCCAGCAGTTACGGGGCGGGAAACTATGGCTACACCTTC. Protein: CASSYGAGNYGYTF.

This chain's CDR3 is CASSSRQGRYEQYF. In DNA, the CDR3 is TGTGCCAGCAGCTCGCGACAGGGGCGGTACGAGCAGTACTTC. The gene calls are TRBV7-9 and TRBJ2-7; 8 bases align to TRBD1. Germline V gene data show CDR1 as SEHNR and CDR2 as FQNEAQ (reference sequence). The V segment lost 4 bases and the J segment 4 bases; nucleotides outside the gene matches: 6. This CDR3 region has 14 residues.

The chain recombines TRBV7-9 with TRBJ2-7; D is uncertain. Trimming cost V 1 base and J 7 bases, with 11 bases left between them. CDR3 length: 13 residues. Germline CDR1 is SEHNR and CDR2 is FQNEAQ (reference sequence). The CDR3 sequence: CASSLGVLGEQYF. The CDR3 bases are TGTGCCAGCAGCTTAGGGGTCCTCGGGGAGCAGTACTTC. The whole variable domain, filled in from reference TRBV7-9 and TRBJ2-7, reads DTGVSQNPRHKITKRGQNVTFRCDPISEHNRLYWYRQTLGQGPEFLTYFQNEAQLEKSRLLSDRFSAERPKGSFSTLEIQRTEQGDSAMYLCASSLGVLGEQYFGPGTRLTVT.

The chain combines TRBV4-2 with TRBJ1-4; 9 positions agree with TRBD1. The CDR3 length is 15 residues. J was trimmed by 5 bases and V by 1 base; bases with no gene match: 2. Per germline, CDR1 LGHNA and CDR2 YNFKEQ. The CDR3 loop reads CASSQADRGNEKLFF. As DNA, the CDR3 is TGTGCCAGCAGCCAAGCGGACAGGGGCAATGAAAAACTGTTTTTT.

This clonotype was counted a few times. The rearrangement joins TRBV7-9 to TRBJ2-7, with D perhaps assigned TRBD1 or TRBD2 (5 bases each). V lost 4 bases, J lost 0 bases, and 16 bases lay in between. From germline, CDR1 is SEHNR and CDR2 FQNEAQ (reference sequence). This CDR3 is 16 amino acids long. The CDR3 spells CASSSVTEGSSYEQYF. CDR3 DNA: TGTGCCAGCAGCTCGGTGACAGAAGGGAGCTCCTACGAGCAGTACTTC.

This clonotype was recorded a few times. V usage is TRBV10-3 and J usage is TRBJ2-1, with D unresolved. Germline V gene data show CDR1 as ENHRY and CDR2 as SYGVKD. There are 14 residues in the CDR3. The V and J ends lost 0 bases and 5 bases respectively, with 8 bases between them. The CDR3 DNA reads as TGTGCCATCAGTGAGTCAGGCGGCCACAATGAGCAGTTCTTC. Translated, it gives CAISESGGHNEQFF.

The V and J genes are TRBV30 and TRBJ2-1; 9 bases map to TRBD1. The V and J ends lost 2 bases and 6 bases, in that order; junction bases with no gene match: 5. Germline CDR1 and CDR2: GTSNPN and SVGIG (reference sequence). CDR3 length: 14 residues. The CDR3 loop is CAWSRDRGANEQFF. The CDR3 DNA reads as TGTGCCTGGAGTAGAGACAGGGGGGCCAATGAGCAGTTCTTC.

The gene calls are TRBV30 and TRBJ2-7; D gene ambiguous. CDR1 is GTSNPN, CDR2 SVGIG, per germline (reference sequence). This CDR3 comprises 11 residues. V lost 8 bases to trimming and J lost 4 bases, with 12 bases between them. CDR3: CAGSHSYEQYF. CDR3 nucleotides: TGTGCCGGGTCCCATTCGTACGAGCAGTACTTC.

This clonotype has only a few counts. This chain links TRBV7-9 with TRBJ1-4; D remains unclear. V dropped 1 base and J dropped 8 bases, with 8 bases sitting between them. CDR3 length: 13 residues. Per germline, CDR1 SEHNR and CDR2 FQNEAQ (reference sequence). The CDR3 loop is CASSLEEQEKLFF. In nucleotides, the CDR3 is TGTGCCAGCAGCTTAGAAGAACAGGAAAAACTGTTTTTT.

Only a few counts were recorded for this clonotype. The V and J genes are TRBV7-9 and TRBJ2-7, with a tentative D call TRBD1 (5 bases). The CDR3 is 15 residues long. The ends were cut back, 1 base at V and 7 bases at J, with 17 bases in the middle. In germline, CDR1 is SEHNR, CDR2 FQNEAQ (reference sequence). CDR3 region: CASSLVGLAPQEQYV. The CDR3 DNA reads as TGTGCCAGCAGCTTAGTGGGGCTGGCCCCGCAGGAGCAGTACGTC.

The chain uses TRBV7-3 and TRBJ2-1; either TRBD1 or TRBD2 may fit D (6 bases each). Germline V CDR1 and CDR2: SGHTA, FQGTGA. The CDR3 length is 16 residues. Trimming pared 5 bases from V and 4 bases from J, leaving 18 bases between. CDR3 DNA sequence: TGTGCCAGCAGCCCCACGGGCGGGACACCTTACAATGAGCAGTTCTTC. This sequence encodes CASSPTGGTPYNEQFF.

J is TRBJ1-5 and V is TRBV15, with D tentatively TRBD1 (6 bases). V was pared by 4 bases and J by 5 bases, with 15 bases between. Germline V CDR1 and CDR2: LNHNV, YYDKDF (reference sequence). The CDR3 is made up of 15 amino acids. The CDR3 loop is CATSTTGFPYQPQHF. CDR3 nucleotide sequence: TGTGCCACCAGCACAACAGGGTTTCCTTATCAGCCCCAGCATTTT.

In its sample, this clonotype was seen a few times. J is TRBJ2-5 and V is TRBV6-6; D might be TRBD2 (5 bases). Trimming took 8 bases from V and 9 from J, leaving 16 bases between them. Germline loops: CDR1 MNHNY, CDR2 SVGAGI (reference sequence). CDR3 length: 12 amino acids. The CDR3 loop reads CASGGLPGPQYF. The CDR3 DNA follows: TGTGCCAGCGGAGGACTCCCTGGGCCCCAGTACTTC.

The V call is TRBV19, the J call TRBJ2-1; D is uncertain. The CDR3 spans 12 residues. The V and J ends lost 4 bases and 6 bases respectively, with 7 bases between them. Looked up from germline, CDR1 is LNHDA and CDR2 is SQIVND (reference sequence). The CDR3 sequence is CASSTAGNEQFF. CDR3 nucleotide sequence: TGTGCCAGTAGTACGGCTGGCAATGAGCAGTTCTTC.